Only a few counts were recorded for the clone carrying this T cell receptor beta chain. Its matching antigen is unknown. The study's library attached unique molecular identifiers to single cDNA molecules. In the original processing: Samples had a median of around 88,000 TCRs, ranging roughly 20,000 to 700,000. TCRdb fed the RACE reads into MiXCR, producing one record per CDR3 protein. The V and J calls, along with clone size, are taken from TCRdb and not from the paper's own processing. The sample lists 70,000 to 95,000 distinct CDR3 sequences; over 6.5% were seen once. This record comes from a study of human T cells and chemical hapten exposure. Study background: The study traced per-sample TCR yield variation mainly to small differences in pooled library volumes.

V shed 4 bases and J shed 2 bases, with 3 bases lying between them. The CDR3 covers 11 residues. In germline, CDR1 is MGHDK, CDR2 SYGVNS. Whole-study findings and limits: TCRs at a frequency above 1 in 1000 stayed unchanged with DPC sensitization.

Time point given: healthy volunteer bleed at 6 weeks. Someone pulled total RNA out of unfractionated whole blood. Specimen: whole blood. The chain employs TRBV25-1 and TRBJ2-7; no reliable D call. This receptor was identified in a female donor in good health. Some clones in this sample may be carry-over from other donors' samples. In DNA, the CDR3 is TGTGCCAGCAGTGTACCCTACGAGCAGTACTTC. Translating gives CASSVPYEQYF.